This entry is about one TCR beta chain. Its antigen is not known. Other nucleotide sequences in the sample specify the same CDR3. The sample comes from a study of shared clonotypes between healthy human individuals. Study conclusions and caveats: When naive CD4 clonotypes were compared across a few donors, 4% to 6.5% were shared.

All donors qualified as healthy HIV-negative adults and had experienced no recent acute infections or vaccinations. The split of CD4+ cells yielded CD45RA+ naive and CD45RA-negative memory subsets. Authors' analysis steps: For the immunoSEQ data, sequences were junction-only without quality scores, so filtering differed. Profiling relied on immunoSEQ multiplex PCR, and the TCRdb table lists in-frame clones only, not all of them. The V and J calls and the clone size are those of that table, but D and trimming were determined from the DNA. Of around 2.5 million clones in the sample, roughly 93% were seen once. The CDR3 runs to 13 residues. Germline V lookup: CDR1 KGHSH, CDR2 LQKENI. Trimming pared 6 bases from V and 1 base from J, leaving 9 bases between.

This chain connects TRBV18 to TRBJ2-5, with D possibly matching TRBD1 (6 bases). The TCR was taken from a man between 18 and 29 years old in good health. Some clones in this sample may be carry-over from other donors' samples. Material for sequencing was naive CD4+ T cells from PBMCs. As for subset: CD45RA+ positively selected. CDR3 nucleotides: TGTGCCAGCTCCCGGACAGTCCAAGAGACCCAGTACTTC. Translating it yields CASSRTVQETQYF.